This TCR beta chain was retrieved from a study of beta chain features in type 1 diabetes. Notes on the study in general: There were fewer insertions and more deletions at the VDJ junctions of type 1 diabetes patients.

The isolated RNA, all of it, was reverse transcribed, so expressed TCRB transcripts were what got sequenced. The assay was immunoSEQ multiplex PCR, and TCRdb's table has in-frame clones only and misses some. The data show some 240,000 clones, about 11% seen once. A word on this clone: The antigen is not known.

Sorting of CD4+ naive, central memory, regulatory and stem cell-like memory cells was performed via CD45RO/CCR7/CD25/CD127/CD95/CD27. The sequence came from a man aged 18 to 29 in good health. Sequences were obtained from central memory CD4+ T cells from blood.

CDR3 region: CASSLLQGLAGKYEQYF. The CDR3 DNA reads as TGTGCCAGCAGCCTTCTCCAGGGACTAGCGGGAAAGTACGAGCAGTACTTC. The chain combines TRBV13 with TRBJ2-7, with TRBD2 matching over 13 bases. The CDR3 loop spans 17 amino acids. Germline V lookup: CDR1 PRHDT, CDR2 FYEKMQ (reference sequence). V was pared by 5 bases and J by 4 bases, with 11 bases of the junction left unmatched.